The 5 T cell receptor beta chains given below trace back to one sample, sequenced in a study of T-cell reconstitution after alpha-beta-depleted transplantation in children. Unique molecular identifiers were used in preparing the TCRbeta library. One entry per CDR3 protein results from TCRdb running MiXCR on the PCR reads. The sample lists some 130,000 distinct CDR3 sequences; about 9.6% were seen once. The sequences come from PBMCs, mostly from graft donor cells, collected 180 days after TCRalphabeta/CD19-depleted stem cell transplant. These receptors originate from a girl under three years old who had a stem cell transplant for combined immunodeficiency, so the T cells may come from the graft donor.

This clonotype has more than one count but fewer than ten. The genes are TRBV12-3 or TRBV12-4 and TRBJ1-2; 7 nucleotides agree with TRBD1. Trimming cost V 4 bases and J 3 bases; bases outside gene matches: 8. The CDR3 has 15 residues. The CDR3 loop reads CASSSLTGRYYGYTF. CDR3 DNA sequence: TGTGCCAGCAGTTCCTTGACAGGGCGCTACTATGGCTACACCTTC.

The gene calls are TRBV7-2 and TRBJ2-2; no firm D call. CDR1 and CDR2 (germline): SGHTA, FQGNSA. The CDR3 contains 13 residues. V shed 5 bases and J shed 0 bases, with 4 bases lying between them. CDR3 region: CASSQPNTGELFF. The CDR3 DNA reads as TGTGCCAGCAGCCAGCCGAACACCGGGGAGCTGTTTTTT.

The V and J genes are TRBV10-2 and TRBJ2-3; 8 bases match TRBD2. Germline values: CDR1 WSHSY, CDR2 SAAADI. This CDR3 comprises 17 residues. J was trimmed by 2 bases and V by 3 bases; bases with no gene match: 10. As DNA, the CDR3 is TGCGCCAGCAGTGACCCCCCGAGCGGGAGCTACACAGATACGCAGTATTTT. Amino acid sequence: CASSDPPSGSYTDTQYF.

As regards this clonotype: A read error may explain this, as a much larger clone is one base away. The V and J genes are TRBV20-1 and TRBJ2-3, with 10 bases fitting TRBD2. Germline V CDR1 and CDR2: DFQATT, SNEGSKA (reference sequence). The CDR3 covers 18 residues. CDR3 nucleotides: TGCAGTGCTAGGGTCCCCCTCCGAGCGGGGGGGCCCCCAGATACGCGGTATTTT. It encodes CSARVPLRAGGPPDTRYF.

This sequence joins TRBV4-2 and TRBJ2-5, with D unresolved. Between the trimmed V and J ends, which lost 0 bases and 3 bases, there was a span of 8 bases. The CDR3 totals 14 residues. Germline loops: CDR1 LGHNA, CDR2 YNFKEQ. CDR3 coding DNA: TGTGCCAGCAGCCAAGATTACCGGGAAGAGACCCAGTACTTC. The encoded protein is CASSQDYREETQYF.